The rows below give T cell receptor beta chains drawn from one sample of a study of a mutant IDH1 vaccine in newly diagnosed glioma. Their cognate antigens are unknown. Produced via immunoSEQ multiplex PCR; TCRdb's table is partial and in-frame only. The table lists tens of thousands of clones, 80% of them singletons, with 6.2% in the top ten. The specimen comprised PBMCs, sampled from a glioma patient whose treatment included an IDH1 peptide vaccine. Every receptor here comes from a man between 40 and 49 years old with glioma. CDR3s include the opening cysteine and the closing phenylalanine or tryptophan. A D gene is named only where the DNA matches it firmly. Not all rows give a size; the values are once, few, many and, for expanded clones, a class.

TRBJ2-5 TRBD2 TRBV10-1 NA TGCGCCAGCAGTCCGGGACTAGCGCATCAAGAGACCCAGTACTTC CASSPGLAHQETQYF
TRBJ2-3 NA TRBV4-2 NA TGTGCCAGCAGCCAAGATGGGCGGGGTCCTAGCACAGATACGCAGTATTTT CASSQDGRGPSTDTQYF
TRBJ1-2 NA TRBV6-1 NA TGTGCCAGCAGTGAAGTTGCCGGAAACTATGGCTACACCTTC CASSEVAGNYGYTF
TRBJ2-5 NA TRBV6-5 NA TGTGCCAGCAGTTACTCGGGGGCGGGACAAGAGACCCAGTACTTC CASSYSGAGQETQYF
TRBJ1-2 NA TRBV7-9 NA TGTGCCAGCAGCCCCGGTGGGGTAAACTATGGCTACACCTTC CASSPGGVNYGYTF
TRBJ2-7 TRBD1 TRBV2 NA TGTGCCAGCAGAGGGGGACAGGGAATCTACGAGCAGTACTTC CASRGGQGIYEQYF
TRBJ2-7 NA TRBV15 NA TGTGCCACCAGCAGAGATTTGGACTACGAGCAGTACTTC CATSRDLDYEQYF
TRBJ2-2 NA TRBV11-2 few TGTGCCAGCAGCCCCCTCGCCACCGGGGAGCTGTTTTTT CASSPLATGELFF
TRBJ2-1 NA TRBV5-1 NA TGCGCCAGCAGCTTGGCTTTGGGGGAAGGAACCTACAATGAGCAGTTCTTC CASSLALGEGTYNEQFF
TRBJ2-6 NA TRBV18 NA TGTGCCAGCTCAGCCGCCAGGGCTGGGGCCAACGTCCTGACTTTC CASSAARAGANVLTF
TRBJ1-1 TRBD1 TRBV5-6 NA TGTGCCAGCAGCTTGGCAGGGGGCAGTTGGGTCACTGAAGCTTTCTTT CASSLAGGSWVTEAFF
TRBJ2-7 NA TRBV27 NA TGTGCCAGCAGTTTAACCAGGGGTGACCTGGGTAAGCAGTACTTC CASSLTRGDLGKQYF
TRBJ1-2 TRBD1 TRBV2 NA TGTGCCAGCAGTAGACAGGGCAACTATGGCTACACCTTC CASSRQGNYGYTF
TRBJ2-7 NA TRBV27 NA TGTGCCAGCTCCGGGCGTGGCTACGAGCAGTACTTC CASSGRGYEQYF
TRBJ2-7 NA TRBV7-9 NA TGTGCCAGCAGCTTTGCCCCGGGAGTCGAGCAGTACTTC CASSFAPGVEQYF
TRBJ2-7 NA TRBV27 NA TGTGCCAGCAGTTTGAAACAGGAGACCTACGAGCAGTACTTC CASSLKQETYEQYF
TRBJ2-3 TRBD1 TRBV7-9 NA TGTGCCAGCAGCGGGGACAGGGGTTTGGATACGCAGTATTTT CASSGDRGLDTQYF
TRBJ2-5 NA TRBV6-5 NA TGTGCCAGCAGTTACGGTCCGACATTCCAAGAGACCCAGTACTTC CASSYGPTFQETQYF
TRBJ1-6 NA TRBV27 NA TGTGCCAGCAGCCGCCTCCCATTGGCCTATAATTCACCCCTCCACTTT CASSRLPLAYNSPLHF
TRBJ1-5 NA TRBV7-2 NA TGTGCCAGCAGCCCGACAGATAGCAATCAGCCCCAGCATTTT CASSPTDSNQPQHF